This T cell receptor (beta chain) comes out of a study of blood T cell repertoires in COVID-19. As for the study in general: Specimens from acute and convalescent COVID-19 originated in the United States, Italy and Spain. T cells, B-cell-depleted T cells, or PBMCs supplied cDNA or gDNA.

Original data processing: Nucleated cell number was recorded as an estimate derived from reference gene primer amplification. Assay: immunoSEQ multiplex PCR; the TCRdb copy retains only in-frame clones and omits some. For V, J and clone size, that table is used; D and trimming come from the DNA. The data hold about 41,000 clones, with more than 70% observed a single time. Sequenced material: peripheral blood. This receptor was identified in a human donor in a cohort sampled during active COVID-19.

The DNA of the CDR3 is TGTGCCACCAGCAGAAGCATCGGACTTATGAGCACAGATACGCAGTATTTT. This codes for CATSRSIGLMSTDTQYF. J is TRBJ2-3 and V is TRBV15; weak D call: TRBD2 (5 bases). CDR1 and CDR2 from the germline V gene are LNHNV and YYDKDF (reference sequence). This CDR3 spans 17 amino acids. Between the trimmed V and J ends, which lost 2 bases and 0 bases, there was a span of 15 bases.